This T cell receptor (beta chain) was obtained from a study of T cells after somatic rescue of genetic block. The CDR3 contains 16 residues. The germline V gene has CDR1 LNHDA and CDR2 SQIVND (reference sequence). Assay: immunoSEQ multiplex PCR; the TCRdb copy retains only in-frame clones and omits some. The sample carries roughly 51,000 clones, approximately 96% recorded once. As concerns this clone: An end of the junction differs from the germline gene, which may be a read error. The sample has other DNA sequences that encode this CDR3 too.

This TCR was recovered from a child younger than two. Sequencing was performed on peripheral blood mononuclear cells (PBMCs). This chain uses TRBV19 with TRBJ2-7; TRBD2 matches at 11 bases. CDR3 sequence reads: CASSNVAGGGTYEQYF. CDR3 nucleotides: TGCGCCAGTAGTAACGTAGCGGGAGGGGGCACCTACGAGCAGTACTTC.